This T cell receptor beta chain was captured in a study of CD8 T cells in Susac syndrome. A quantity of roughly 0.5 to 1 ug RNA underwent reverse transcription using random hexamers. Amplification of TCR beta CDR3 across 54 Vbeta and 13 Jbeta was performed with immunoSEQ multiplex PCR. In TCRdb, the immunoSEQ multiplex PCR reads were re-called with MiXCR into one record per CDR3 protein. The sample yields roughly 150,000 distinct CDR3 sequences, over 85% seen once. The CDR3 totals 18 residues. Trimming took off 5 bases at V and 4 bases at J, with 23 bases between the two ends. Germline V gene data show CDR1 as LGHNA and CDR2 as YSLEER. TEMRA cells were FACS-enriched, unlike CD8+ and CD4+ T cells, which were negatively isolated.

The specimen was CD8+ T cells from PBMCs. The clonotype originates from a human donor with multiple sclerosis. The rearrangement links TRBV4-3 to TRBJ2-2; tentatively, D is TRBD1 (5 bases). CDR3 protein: CASSDYGWAGRFTGELFF. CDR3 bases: TGCGCCAGCAGCGATTACGGGTGGGCAGGGCGTTTCACCGGGGAGCTGTTTTTT.